One T cell receptor (beta chain) is described in this entry. Its cognate antigen is unknown. CD45RO-negative CD8 cells positively selected for CCR7 made up the naive population, which excluded terminally differentiated effector memory CD45RA+ cells. V shed 2 bases, J shed 2 bases, and the junction held 6 bases outside the gene matches. The CDR3 sequence is 17 residues long. Germline CDR1 reads MGHRA; CDR2 reads YSYEKL. The data were obtained in a study of shared clonotypes between healthy human individuals. Background on the study: There were three CD4 naive, three CD4 memory, two CD8 naive and one CD8 memory plates per donor.

Broader study findings: The study found roughly 5% of naive CD4 clonotypes shared across a few donors. Rarefaction revealed incomplete sorted-subset sequencing despite large depth. Specimens sampled were limited to blood, with tissue repertoires likely differing.

TCRdb keeps only in-frame clones here, not all; method: immunoSEQ multiplex PCR. The sample yields roughly 1,800,000 clones, approximately 94% seen once. This TCR came from a young man in good health. The sample comprised naive CD8+ T cells sorted from blood. This chain links TRBV4-1 with TRBJ2-1, with TRBD2 identical over 10 bases. The CDR3 spells CASSQRSLAGAYNEQFF. CDR3 sequence (DNA): TGCGCCAGCAGCCAAAGAAGCCTAGCGGGGGCCTACAATGAGCAGTTCTTC.